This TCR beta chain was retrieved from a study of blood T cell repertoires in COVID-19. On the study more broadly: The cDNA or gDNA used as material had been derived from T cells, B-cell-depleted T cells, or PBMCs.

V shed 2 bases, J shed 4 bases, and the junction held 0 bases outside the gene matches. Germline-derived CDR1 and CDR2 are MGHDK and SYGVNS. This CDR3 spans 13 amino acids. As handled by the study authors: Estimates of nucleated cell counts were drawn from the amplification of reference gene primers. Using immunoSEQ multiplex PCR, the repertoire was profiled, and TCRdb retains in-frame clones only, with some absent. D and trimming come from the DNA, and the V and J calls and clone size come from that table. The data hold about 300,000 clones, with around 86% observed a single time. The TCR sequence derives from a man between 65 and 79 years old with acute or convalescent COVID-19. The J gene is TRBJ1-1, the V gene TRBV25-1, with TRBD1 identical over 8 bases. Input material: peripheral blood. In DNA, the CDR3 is TGTGCCAGCAGTGAACAGGGGGCCACTGAAGCTTTCTTT. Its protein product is CASSEQGATEAFF.